Shown below are 10 T cell receptor beta chains from a single sample sequenced in a study of blood T cell repertoires in COVID-19. The assay was immunoSEQ multiplex PCR, and TCRdb's table has in-frame clones only and misses some. The table shows about 160,000 clones, with approximately 80% occurring only once. Source material: peripheral blood. The receptors stem from a human donor in a cohort sampled during active COVID-19.

J is TRBJ1-5 and V is TRBV24-1, with TRBD1 as a possible D gene (6 bases). Germline V gene data show CDR1 as KGHDR and CDR2 as SFDVKD. V was trimmed by 6 bases and J by 6 bases, leaving 11 bases between them. The CDR3 is 13 residues long. CDR3 in amino acids: CATSHRVGQPQHF. CDR3 in DNA: TGTGCCACCAGTCACAGGGTGGGTCAGCCCCAGCATTTT.

The chain carries TRBV21-1 and TRBJ2-5; the D call TRBD1 from the table was never checked on the DNA. TRBV21-1 is a pseudogene segment. The CDR3 is 15 amino acids. The CDR3 DNA reads TGTGCCAGCAGCAAAGAACTACCAGGGAAGGGGACCCAGTACTTC. Amino acid sequence: CASSKELPGKGTQYF.

The chain recombines TRBV6-5 with TRBJ1-2, with 10 bases aligning to TRBD1. The length of the CDR3 is 16 residues. The V segment lost 3 bases and the J segment 3 bases; nucleotides outside the gene matches: 7. Germline CDR1 and CDR2: MNHEY and SVGAGI. The CDR3 nucleotides are TGTGCCAGCAGTTATTCCCGGACAGGGGGGTACTATGGCTACACCTTC. As protein: CASSYSRTGGYYGYTF.

The chain recombines TRBV19 with TRBJ1-5; the match to TRBD1 covers 11 bases. Germline CDR1 LNHDA, CDR2 SQIVND (reference sequence). This CDR3 is 15 amino acids long. The J segment lost 6 bases and the V segment lost 3 bases, leaving 4 bases of the junction unmatched. The CDR3 loop reads CASSMPGQGVQPQHF. Written as DNA, the CDR3 is TGTGCCAGTAGTATGCCGGGACAGGGGGTTCAGCCCCAGCATTTT.

This clone was observed a handful of times. The chain couples TRBV6-5 to TRBJ1-2; perhaps TRBD1 as D (6 bases). The CDR3 has 15 amino acids. Germline V CDR1 and CDR2: MNHEY, SVGAGI. V was trimmed by 8 bases and J by 4 bases, leaving 20 bases between them. DNA for the CDR3: TGTGCCAGCGGCTCCGGGACACAGATCCCCTATGGCTACACCTTC. As protein: CASGSGTQIPYGYTF.

The CDR3 nucleotides read TGTGCCAGCAGTAACGAGAGACAGCGACGCTCCTACGAGCAGTACTTC. Protein product: CASSNERQRRSYEQYF. The chain combines TRBV6-2 or TRBV6-3 with TRBJ2-7; a weak D match, TRBD1 (5 bases). The CDR3 consists of 16 residues. Per germline, CDR1 MNHEY and CDR2 SVGEGT. Trimming removed 5 bases from V and 0 bases from J, with 17 bases in between.

This chain links TRBV5-6 with TRBJ2-7, with 12 nucleotides matching TRBD1. This CDR3 spans 15 amino acids. Germline V gene lookup returns CDR1 SGHDT and CDR2 YYEEEE. V was clipped by 5 bases and J by 7 bases; unmatched bases: 10. In DNA, the CDR3 is TGTGCCAGCAGAAGCCGGGACAGGGGGCCTCGGGAGCAGTACTTC. This gives the protein CASRSRDRGPREQYF. Full variable domain (remainder filled in from reference TRBV5-6 and TRBJ2-7): DAGVTQSPTHLIKTRGQQVTLRCSPKSGHDTVSWYQQALGQGPQFIFQYYEEEERQRGNFPDRFSGHQFPNYSSELNVNALLLGDSALYLCASRSRDRGPREQYFGPGTRLTVT.

This clone was detected ten times or more. The chain recombines TRBV7-9 with TRBJ1-1; unclear D gene. CDR3 size: 15 residues. CDR1 is SEHNR, CDR2 FQNEAQ, per germline (reference sequence). V lost 3 bases, J lost 4 bases, and 15 bases lay in between. The CDR3 spells CASSLGERAITEAFF. In nucleotides, the CDR3 is TGTGCCAGCAGCTTGGGTGAGAGGGCCATCACTGAAGCTTTCTTT.

The chain joins TRBV19 to TRBJ2-1; tentative D call: TRBD1 (6 bases). The CDR3 extends over 15 amino acids. CDR1 and CDR2 from the germline V gene are LNHDA and SQIVND (reference sequence). Trimming removed 5 bases at V and 6 bases at J, with 17 bases between. This CDR3 is CASSSPQTGPNEQFF. The DNA of the CDR3 is TGTGCCAGTAGTTCCCCTCAGACAGGCCCCAATGAGCAGTTCTTC.

This clone was observed a single time. V and J are TRBV9 and TRBJ2-2, with D unresolved. Germline V gene sequence: CDR1 SGDLS, CDR2 YYNGEE. V shed 0 bases and J shed 4 bases, with 4 bases lying between them. The CDR3 is 13 residues long. CDR3 in DNA: TGTGCCAGCAGCGTAGCTCGCACCGGGGAGCTGTTTTTT. Translated, it gives CASSVARTGELFF. Looking up the rest from reference TRBV9 and TRBJ2-2 gives the full variable domain: DSGVTQTPKHLITATGQRVTLRCSPRSGDLSVYWYQQSLDQGLQFLIQYYNGEERAKGNILERFSAQQFPDLHSELNLSSLELGDSALYFCASSVARTGELFFGEGSRLTVL.